This is a list of T cell receptor beta chains from one sample in a study of T cells in Graves' hyperthyroidism and ophthalmopathy. TCRdb reanalysed the multiplex PCR reads using MiXCR and keeps one entry per CDR3 protein. Of approximately 610,000 distinct CDR3 sequences listed, over 12% are singletons. Sequencing used blood. These receptors were obtained from a woman aged 35 to 49 with Graves' ophthalmopathy. Both conserved end residues are part of each CDR3. A D gene is named only where the DNA matches it firmly.

v_gene: TRBV6-6
j_gene: TRBJ2-1
d_gene: TRBD2
CDR3aa: CASSWPEGASGRATLSSYNEQFF

v_gene: TRBV6-2/TRBV6-3
j_gene: TRBJ2-3
d_gene: -
CDR3aa: CASSYGLAGTGTDTQYF

v_gene: TRBV20-1
j_gene: TRBJ2-7
d_gene: -
CDR3aa: CSARGPVSYEQYF

v_gene: TRBV5-1
j_gene: TRBJ2-5
d_gene: TRBD2
CDR3aa: CASSLPSGGNQETQYF

v_gene: TRBV6-1
j_gene: TRBJ1-1
d_gene: -
CDR3aa: CASRTGLGGAFF

v_gene: TRBV11-2
j_gene: TRBJ2-7
d_gene: TRBD2
CDR3aa: CASSPWTSGRSSYEQYF

v_gene: TRBV12-3/TRBV12-4
j_gene: TRBJ2-5
d_gene: -
CDR3aa: CASSFSQGMGETQYF

v_gene: TRBV28
j_gene: TRBJ2-7
d_gene: TRBD1
CDR3aa: CASSLTGVWAEQYF

v_gene: TRBV5-5
j_gene: TRBJ2-7
d_gene: TRBD2
CDR3aa: CASTLAGGPAEQYF

v_gene: TRBV6-1
j_gene: TRBJ1-6
d_gene: -
CDR3aa: CASMGRGHNSPLHF

v_gene: TRBV15
j_gene: TRBJ1-5
d_gene: -
CDR3aa: CATSREGPLEPQHF

v_gene: TRBV6-2/TRBV6-3
j_gene: TRBJ2-7
d_gene: -
CDR3aa: CASSYGHGGYEQYF

v_gene: TRBV12-3/TRBV12-4
j_gene: TRBJ2-1
d_gene: -
CDR3aa: CASSQQLSSYNEQFF

v_gene: TRBV4-1
j_gene: TRBJ1-5
d_gene: -
CDR3aa: CASSQFNEGTQHF

v_gene: TRBV28
j_gene: TRBJ1-2
d_gene: -
CDR3aa: CAIANRVNYGYTF

v_gene: TRBV28
j_gene: TRBJ1-2
d_gene: -
CDR3aa: CASSLPGGHWNYGYTF

v_gene: TRBV28
j_gene: TRBJ1-2
d_gene: TRBD1
CDR3aa: CASSVTGQGSYGYTF

v_gene: TRBV12-3/TRBV12-4
j_gene: TRBJ2-5
d_gene: TRBD1
CDR3aa: CASSRDRVKTQYF

v_gene: TRBV12-3/TRBV12-4
j_gene: TRBJ1-5
d_gene: -
CDR3aa: CASSPGTRAYQPQHF

v_gene: TRBV5-8
j_gene: TRBJ1-5
d_gene: -
CDR3aa: CASSLTGGGDQPQHF

v_gene: TRBV9
j_gene: TRBJ2-2
d_gene: -
CDR3aa: CASRVSGNTGELFF

v_gene: TRBV28
j_gene: TRBJ2-7
d_gene: TRBD2
CDR3aa: CASSLSPWTSGCPYEQYF

v_gene: TRBV18
j_gene: TRBJ2-7
d_gene: -
CDR3aa: CASSPPNRNEQYF

v_gene: TRBV28
j_gene: TRBJ1-1
d_gene: -
CDR3aa: CASSLFILNTEAFF

v_gene: TRBV27
j_gene: TRBJ1-5
d_gene: -
CDR3aa: CASSFGAQGDQPQHF

v_gene: TRBV12-3/TRBV12-4
j_gene: TRBJ1-3
d_gene: -
CDR3aa: CASSQTLSGNTIYF

v_gene: TRBV6-5
j_gene: TRBJ1-1
d_gene: -
CDR3aa: CASSSGVTVRTEAFF

v_gene: TRBV11-2
j_gene: TRBJ2-2
d_gene: TRBD2
CDR3aa: CASSLDPGLANTGELFF

v_gene: TRBV30
j_gene: TRBJ2-5
d_gene: -
CDR3aa: CAWSARGGTGETQYF

v_gene: TRBV2
j_gene: TRBJ1-1
d_gene: -
CDR3aa: CASSELRGGTEAFF

v_gene: TRBV12-3/TRBV12-4
j_gene: TRBJ2-3
d_gene: -
CDR3aa: CASWGAGGTQYF

v_gene: TRBV12-3/TRBV12-4
j_gene: TRBJ2-7
d_gene: -
CDR3aa: CASSLALGADSEQYF

v_gene: TRBV7-3
j_gene: TRBJ2-5
d_gene: TRBD1
CDR3aa: CASSLTGTVGETQYF

v_gene: TRBV6-1
j_gene: TRBJ2-7
d_gene: -
CDR3aa: CASSEGRGISYEQYF

v_gene: TRBV19
j_gene: TRBJ1-5
d_gene: TRBD1
CDR3aa: CASSRRQGRGNQPQHF

v_gene: TRBV20-1
j_gene: TRBJ2-7
d_gene: TRBD2
CDR3aa: CSARGQTLAGYHAEQYF

v_gene: TRBV11-3
j_gene: TRBJ2-5
d_gene: -
CDR3aa: CASSFFRDQETQYF

v_gene: TRBV18
j_gene: TRBJ1-5
d_gene: -
CDR3aa: CASSPTAKNQPQHF

v_gene: TRBV20-1
j_gene: TRBJ2-5
d_gene: TRBD2
CDR3aa: CSAREIASGQETQYF

v_gene: TRBV11-1
j_gene: TRBJ1-1
d_gene: TRBD1
CDR3aa: CASSPAGQGRATEAFF

v_gene: TRBV5-4
j_gene: TRBJ1-2
d_gene: TRBD1
CDR3aa: CASSLMAGTGGLNYGYTF

v_gene: TRBV12-3/TRBV12-4
j_gene: TRBJ2-2
d_gene: TRBD1
CDR3aa: CASNRDRDTGELFF

v_gene: TRBV15
j_gene: TRBJ2-5
d_gene: TRBD2
CDR3aa: CATSRWTSGSGETQYF

v_gene: TRBV6-1
j_gene: TRBJ2-5
d_gene: -
CDR3aa: CASSETTGQETQYF

v_gene: TRBV19
j_gene: TRBJ1-1
d_gene: TRBD1
CDR3aa: CASSRTGIEAFF

v_gene: TRBV2
j_gene: TRBJ1-1
d_gene: -
CDR3aa: CASSNRLVNTEAFF

v_gene: TRBV6-5
j_gene: TRBJ2-7
d_gene: -
CDR3aa: CASSLSGVHEQYF

v_gene: TRBV24-1
j_gene: TRBJ2-6
d_gene: TRBD1
CDR3aa: CATSDRTGSGANVLTF

v_gene: TRBV12-3/TRBV12-4
j_gene: TRBJ1-1
d_gene: -
CDR3aa: CASNLGTVNTEAFF

v_gene: TRBV29-1
j_gene: TRBJ2-5
d_gene: TRBD2
CDR3aa: CSVEWSGRAIETQYF

v_gene: TRBV2
j_gene: TRBJ2-2
d_gene: TRBD1
CDR3aa: CASGTDHTGELFF

v_gene: TRBV7-3
j_gene: TRBJ2-5
d_gene: -
CDR3aa: CASSLRGGSSGETQYF

v_gene: TRBV6-5
j_gene: TRBJ1-5
d_gene: -
CDR3aa: CASSYAPDGSNQPQHF

v_gene: TRBV2
j_gene: TRBJ2-7
d_gene: TRBD2
CDR3aa: CASSASGRGYEQYF

v_gene: TRBV25-1
j_gene: TRBJ2-7
d_gene: TRBD1
CDR3aa: CATNPGQGVHEQYF

v_gene: TRBV27
j_gene: TRBJ1-2
d_gene: -
CDR3aa: CASSLKGPSGGYGYTF

v_gene: TRBV28
j_gene: TRBJ1-1
d_gene: -
CDR3aa: CASSPGAPGEAFF

v_gene: TRBV2
j_gene: TRBJ1-6
d_gene: -
CDR3aa: CASSAGGRSPLHF

v_gene: TRBV29-1
j_gene: TRBJ2-5
d_gene: -
CDR3aa: CGVRRGETQYF

v_gene: TRBV6-2/TRBV6-3
j_gene: TRBJ2-5
d_gene: -
CDR3aa: CASNYQDRQETQYF